This T cell receptor beta chain was captured by sequencing in a study of cytotoxic CD8 clonotypes in ibrutinib-treated CLL. Whole-study context: The samples contained 255,043 productive templates on average. They also contained an average of roughly 99,000 productive rearrangements. Broader study findings: Patients with sustained remission and those progressing were sampled at differing times.

Concerning this clone itself: Antigen unknown.

This CDR3 spans 14 amino acids. Germline CDR1 is SGHTA and CDR2 is FQGTGA. V was shortened by 5 bases and J by 0 bases, with 11 bases between the two germline ends. Investigators sought sequencing depths of between 1 in 200,000 and 1 in 1 million T cells. Sequenced by immunoSEQ multiplex PCR; TCRdb stores in-frame clones only, minus some. The repertoire holds 250,000 to 350,000 clones, with around 77% as singletons. The gene calls are TRBV7-3 and TRBJ2-7, with D hard to call. This specimen consisted of PBMCs, obtained at disease progression, from a patient treated with ibrutinib. The sequence came from a human donor with chronic lymphocytic leukemia. CDR3 nucleotides: TGTGCCAGCAGCCCGCGAATGGACTCCTACGAGCAGTACTTC. The encoded protein is CASSPRMDSYEQYF.